This T cell receptor beta chain was captured in a study of blood T cell repertoires in COVID-19. As for the study in general: T cells, B-cell-depleted T cells, or PBMCs provided the cDNA or gDNA that served as material.

In the original workflow: Amplification of reference gene primers was used by the study to estimate nucleated cell counts. Sequencing used immunoSEQ multiplex PCR; TCRdb keeps in-frame clones, though not all of them. V and J calls and clone size are given by that table; D and trimming were obtained from the DNA. The sample consists of about 480,000 clones, about 91% of them appearing once. This clone was counted a single time. CDR3 length equals 16 residues. Trimming removed 6 bases from V and 3 bases from J, with 17 bases in between. The V gene's germline CDR1 is SNHLY and CDR2 FYNNEI. This chain links TRBV2 with TRBJ1-4; tentative D call: TRBD1 (6 bases). The TCR sequence derives from a man between 18 and 35 years old with COVID-19, enrolled during active disease. Input material: peripheral blood. The CDR3 bases are TGTGCCAGCAGACGAGGGGGTAATAGGGCTAATGAAAAACTGTTTTTT. Residues: CASRRGGNRANEKLFF.